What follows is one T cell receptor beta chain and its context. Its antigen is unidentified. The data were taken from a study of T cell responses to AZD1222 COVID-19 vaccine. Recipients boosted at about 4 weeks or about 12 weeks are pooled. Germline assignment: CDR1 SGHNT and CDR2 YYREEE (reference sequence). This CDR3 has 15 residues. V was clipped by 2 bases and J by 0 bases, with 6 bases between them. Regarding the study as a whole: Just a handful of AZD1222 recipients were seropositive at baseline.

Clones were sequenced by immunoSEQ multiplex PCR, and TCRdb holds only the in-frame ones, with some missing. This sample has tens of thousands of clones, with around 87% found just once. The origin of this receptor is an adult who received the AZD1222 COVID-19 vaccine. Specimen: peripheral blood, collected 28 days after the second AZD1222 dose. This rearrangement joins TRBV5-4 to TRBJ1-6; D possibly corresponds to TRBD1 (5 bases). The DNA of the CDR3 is TGTGCCAGCAGCTTCGACAGCTCCTATAATTCACCCCTCCACTTT. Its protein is CASSFDSSYNSPLHF.